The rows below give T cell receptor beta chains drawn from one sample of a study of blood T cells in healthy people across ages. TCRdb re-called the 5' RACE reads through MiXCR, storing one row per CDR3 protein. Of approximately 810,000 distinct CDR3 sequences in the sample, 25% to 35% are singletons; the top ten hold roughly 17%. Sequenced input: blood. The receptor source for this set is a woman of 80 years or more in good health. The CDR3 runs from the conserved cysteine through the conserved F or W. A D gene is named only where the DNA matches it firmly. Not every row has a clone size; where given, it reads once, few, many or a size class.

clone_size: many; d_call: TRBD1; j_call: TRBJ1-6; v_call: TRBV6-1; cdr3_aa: CASSLTGLSSYNSPLHF; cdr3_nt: TGTGCCAGCAGTCTGACAGGGCTCAGCTCCTATAATTCACCCCTCCACTTT
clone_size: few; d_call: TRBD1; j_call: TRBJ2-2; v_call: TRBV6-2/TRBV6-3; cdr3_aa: CASSRRQGHTGELFF; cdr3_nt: TGTGCCAGCAGTAGGAGACAGGGGCACACCGGGGAGCTGTTTTTT
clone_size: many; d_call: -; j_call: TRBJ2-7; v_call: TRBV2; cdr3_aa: CASTRGRAYEQYF; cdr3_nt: TGTGCCAGCACCCGGGGCAGAGCCTACGAGCAGTACTTC
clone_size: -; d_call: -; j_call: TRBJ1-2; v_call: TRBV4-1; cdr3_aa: CASSQDPGEGNEGYTF; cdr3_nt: TGCGCCAGCAGCCAAGATCCGGGTGAGGGAAACGAAGGCTACACCTTC
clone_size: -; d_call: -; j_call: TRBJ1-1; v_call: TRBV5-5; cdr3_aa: CASSSTTRTHMNTEAFF; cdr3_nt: TGTGCCAGCAGCTCGACTACACGTACCCACATGAACACTGAAGCTTTCTTT
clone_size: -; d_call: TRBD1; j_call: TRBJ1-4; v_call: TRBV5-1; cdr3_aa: CASSFGDSLANEKLFF; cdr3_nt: TGCGCCAGCAGCTTTGGGGACAGTTTGGCTAATGAAAAACTGTTTTTT
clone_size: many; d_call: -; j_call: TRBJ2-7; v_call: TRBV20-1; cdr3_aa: CSAKDGGTYEQYF; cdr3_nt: TGCAGTGCCAAAGACGGGGGCACCTACGAGCAGTACTTC
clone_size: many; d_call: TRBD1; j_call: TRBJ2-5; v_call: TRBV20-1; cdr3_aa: CSAGDGQGLETQYF; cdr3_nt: TGCAGTGCTGGCGACGGACAGGGTCTCGAGACCCAGTACTTC
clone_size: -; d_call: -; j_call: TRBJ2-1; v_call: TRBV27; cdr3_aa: CASSLLYDSYNEQFF; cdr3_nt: TGTGCCAGCAGCCTATTGTATGACTCCTACAATGAGCAGTTCTTC
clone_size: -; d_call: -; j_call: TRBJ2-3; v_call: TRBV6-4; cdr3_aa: CASSDWGASTDTQYF; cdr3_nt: TGTGCCAGCAGTGACTGGGGTGCTAGCACAGATACGCAGTATTTT
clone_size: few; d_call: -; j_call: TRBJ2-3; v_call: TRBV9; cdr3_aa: CASSPHGSTDTQYF; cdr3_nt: TGTGCCAGCAGCCCCCACGGCAGCACAGATACGCAGTATTTT
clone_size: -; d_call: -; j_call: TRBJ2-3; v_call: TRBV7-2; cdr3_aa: CASSSHGPHADTQYF; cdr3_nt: TGTGCCAGCAGCTCCCACGGGCCCCACGCAGATACGCAGTATTTT
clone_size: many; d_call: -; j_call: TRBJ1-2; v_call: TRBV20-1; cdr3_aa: CSAGGGYTF; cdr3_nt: TGCAGTGCAGGTGGTGGCTACACCTTC
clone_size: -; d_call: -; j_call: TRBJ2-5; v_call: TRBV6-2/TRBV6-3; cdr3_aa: CASSYTDGMYQETQYF; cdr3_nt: TGTGCCAGCAGTTACACGGACGGGATGTACCAAGAGACCCAGTACTTC
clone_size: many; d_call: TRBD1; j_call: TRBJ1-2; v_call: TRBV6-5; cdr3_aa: CASSRTGTTYGYTF; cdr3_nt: TGTGCCAGCAGTCGGACAGGGACGACTTATGGCTACACCTTC
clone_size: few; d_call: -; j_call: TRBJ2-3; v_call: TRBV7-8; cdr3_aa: CASSLNSRTDTQYF; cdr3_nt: TGTGCCAGCAGCTTAAACAGTAGGACGGATACGCAGTATTTT
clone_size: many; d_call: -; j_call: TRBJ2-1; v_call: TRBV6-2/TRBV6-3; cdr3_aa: CASSYPRTAFYNEQFF; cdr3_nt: TGTGCCAGCAGTTATCCACGGACGGCTTTCTACAATGAGCAGTTCTTC
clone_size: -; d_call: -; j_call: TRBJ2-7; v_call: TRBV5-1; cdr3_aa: CASSLGVSDEQYF; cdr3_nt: TGCGCCAGCAGCTTGGGAGTTAGCGATGAGCAGTACTTC
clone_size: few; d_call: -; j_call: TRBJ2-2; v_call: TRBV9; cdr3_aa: CASSVGPGNTGELFF; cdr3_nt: TGTGCCAGCAGCGTGGGGCCGGGGAACACCGGGGAGCTGTTTTTT
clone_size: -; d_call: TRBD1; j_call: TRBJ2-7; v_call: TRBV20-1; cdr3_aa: CSAPGQGEDFYEQYF; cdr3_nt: TGCAGTGCTCCAGGACAGGGGGAGGATTTTTACGAGCAGTACTTC
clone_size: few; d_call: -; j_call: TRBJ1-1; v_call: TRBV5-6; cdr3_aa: CASSRRLKNTEAFF; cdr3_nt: TGTGCCAGCAGCCGGAGACTGAAGAACACTGAAGCTTTCTTT
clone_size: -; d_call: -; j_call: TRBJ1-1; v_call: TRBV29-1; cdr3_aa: CSVEDVWGMNTEAFF; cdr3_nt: TGCAGCGTTGAAGATGTGTGGGGGATGAACACTGAAGCTTTCTTT
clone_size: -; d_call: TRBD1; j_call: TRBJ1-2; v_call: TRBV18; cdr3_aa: CASSPTDRANYGYTF; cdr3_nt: TGTGCCAGCTCACCAACGGACAGGGCCAACTATGGCTACACCTTC
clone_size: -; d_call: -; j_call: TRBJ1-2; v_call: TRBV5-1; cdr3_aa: CASSPDRSGYTF; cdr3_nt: TGCGCCAGCAGCCCCGACAGATCTGGCTACACCTTC
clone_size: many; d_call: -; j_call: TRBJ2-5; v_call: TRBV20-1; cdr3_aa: CSAQSPTSGATQYF; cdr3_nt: TGCAGTGCCCAGAGCCCCACTAGTGGGGCGACCCAGTACTTC
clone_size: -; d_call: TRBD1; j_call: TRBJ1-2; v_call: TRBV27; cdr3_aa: CASSLIPRGQGSGYTF; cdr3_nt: TGTGCCAGCAGTCTGATACCGAGGGGACAGGGATCTGGCTACACCTTC
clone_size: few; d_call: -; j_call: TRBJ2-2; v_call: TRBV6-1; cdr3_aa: CASKRANTGELFF; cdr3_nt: TGTGCCAGCAAGCGGGCGAACACCGGGGAGCTGTTTTTT
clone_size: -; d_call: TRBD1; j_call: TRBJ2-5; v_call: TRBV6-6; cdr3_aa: CASSYGDSPQGTQYF; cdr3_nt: TGTGCCAGCAGTTACGGGGACAGTCCTCAAGGGACCCAGTACTTC
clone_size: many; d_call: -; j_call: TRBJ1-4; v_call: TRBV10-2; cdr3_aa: CASSATDTNEKLFF; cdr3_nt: TGCGCCAGCAGTGCGACGGATACTAATGAAAAACTGTTTTTT
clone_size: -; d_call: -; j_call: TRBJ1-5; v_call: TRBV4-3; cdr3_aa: CASSQDPDRSNQPQHF; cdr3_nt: TGCGCCAGCAGCCAAGATCCCGACAGGAGCAATCAGCCCCAGCATTTT
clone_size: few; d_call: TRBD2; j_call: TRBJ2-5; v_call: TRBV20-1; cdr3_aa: CSARGGRGARETQYF; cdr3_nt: TGCAGTGCTAGAGGTGGGCGGGGGGCGCGGGAGACCCAGTACTTC
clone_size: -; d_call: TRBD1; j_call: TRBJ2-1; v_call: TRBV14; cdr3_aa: CASSRTGGAVFEQFF; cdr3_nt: TGTGCCAGCAGCCGGACAGGGGGCGCGGTATTTGAGCAGTTCTTC
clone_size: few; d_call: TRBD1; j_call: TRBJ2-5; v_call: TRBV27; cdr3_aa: CASGGQLQETQYF; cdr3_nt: TGTGCCAGCGGGGGACAGCTACAAGAGACCCAGTACTTC
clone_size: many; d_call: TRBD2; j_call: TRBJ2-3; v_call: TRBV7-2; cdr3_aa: CASSSRKSTSGGAAPISQYF; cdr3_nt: TGTGCCAGCAGCTCCCGCAAATCGACTAGCGGGGGAGCAGCCCCAATATCGCAGTATTTT
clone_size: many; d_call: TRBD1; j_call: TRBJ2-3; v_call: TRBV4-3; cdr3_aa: CASSQEIRQGAKRDTQYF; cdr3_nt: TGCGCCAGCAGCCAAGAGATCCGACAGGGGGCCAAACGAGATACGCAGTATTTT
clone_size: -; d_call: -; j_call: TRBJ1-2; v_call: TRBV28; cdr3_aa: CASLRDSRNYGYTF; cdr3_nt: TGTGCCAGCCTTCGGGACTCTCGAAACTATGGCTACACCTTC
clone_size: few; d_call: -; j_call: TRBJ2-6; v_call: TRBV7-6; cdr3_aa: CASSPTPRSGANVLTF; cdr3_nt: TGTGCCAGCAGCCCGACCCCCCGCTCTGGGGCCAACGTCCTGACTTTC
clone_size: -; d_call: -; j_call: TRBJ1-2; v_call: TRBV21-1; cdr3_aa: CASSKPKFRDRGRKGGYTF; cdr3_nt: TGTGCCAGCAGCAAACCGAAATTCCGGGACAGGGGTCGCAAGGGCGGCTACACCTTC
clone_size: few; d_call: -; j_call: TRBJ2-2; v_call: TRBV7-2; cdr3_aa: CASSPRQAGELFF; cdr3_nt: TGTGCCAGCAGCCCAAGACAGGCCGGGGAGCTGTTTTTT
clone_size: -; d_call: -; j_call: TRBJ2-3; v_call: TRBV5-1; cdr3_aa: CASSLGYGPTTDTQYF; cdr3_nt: TGCGCCAGCAGCTTGGGTTACGGACCAACCACAGATACGCAGTATTTT
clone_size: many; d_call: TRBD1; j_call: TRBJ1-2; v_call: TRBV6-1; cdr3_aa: CASSPSGPGGGYGYTF; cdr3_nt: TGTGCCAGCAGTCCGTCGGGTCCAGGGGGCGGGTATGGCTACACCTTC
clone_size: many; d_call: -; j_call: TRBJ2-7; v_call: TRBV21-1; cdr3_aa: CASSNVENLYEQYF; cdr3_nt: TGTGCCAGCAGCAATGTTGAAAACCTCTACGAGCAGTACTTC
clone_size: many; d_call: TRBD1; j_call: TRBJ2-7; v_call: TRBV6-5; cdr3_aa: CASSYARGSYEQYF; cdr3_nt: TGTGCCAGCAGTTACGCCAGGGGGTCCTACGAGCAGTACTTC
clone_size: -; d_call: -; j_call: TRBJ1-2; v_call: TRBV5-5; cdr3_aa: CASSLANSASSSYYGYTF; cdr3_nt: TGTGCCAGCAGCTTGGCCAACTCCGCTTCGAGCTCTTACTATGGCTACACCTTC
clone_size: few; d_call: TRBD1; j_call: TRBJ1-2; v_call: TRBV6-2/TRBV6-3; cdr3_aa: CASSYAGGVYGYTF; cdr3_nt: TGTGCCAGCAGTTACGCAGGGGGCGTCTATGGCTACACCTTC
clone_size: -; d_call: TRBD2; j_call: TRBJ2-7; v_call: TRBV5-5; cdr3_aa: CASSFTSVYEQYF; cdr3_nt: TGTGCCAGCAGCTTTACTAGCGTCTACGAGCAGTACTTC
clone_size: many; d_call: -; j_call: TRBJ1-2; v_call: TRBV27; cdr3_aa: CASSSRTGNYGYTF; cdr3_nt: TGTGCCAGCAGCTCACGTACAGGGAACTATGGCTACACCTTC
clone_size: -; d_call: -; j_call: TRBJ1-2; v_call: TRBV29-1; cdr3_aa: CSVQQTLGGYTF; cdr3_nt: TGCAGCGTGCAGCAAACCCTAGGAGGCTACACCTTC
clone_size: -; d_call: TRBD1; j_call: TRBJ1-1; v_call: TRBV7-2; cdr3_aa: CASSGDSLNTEAFF; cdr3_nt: TGTGCCAGCAGCGGGGACAGCTTGAACACTGAAGCTTTCTTT
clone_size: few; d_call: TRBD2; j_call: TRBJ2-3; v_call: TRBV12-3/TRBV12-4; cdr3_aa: CASSYSGGTTDAQYF; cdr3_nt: TGTGCCAGCAGCTATAGCGGGGGGACAACAGATGCGCAGTATTTT
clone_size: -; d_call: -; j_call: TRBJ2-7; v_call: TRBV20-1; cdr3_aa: CSVQGLSEQYF; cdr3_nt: TGCAGTGTCCAGGGGCTCAGCGAGCAGTACTTC
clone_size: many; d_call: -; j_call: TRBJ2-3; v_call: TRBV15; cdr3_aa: CATSRDLAGSGGTDTQYF; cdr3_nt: TGTGCCACCAGCAGAGATCTAGCAGGTTCAGGAGGGACAGATACGCAGTATTTT
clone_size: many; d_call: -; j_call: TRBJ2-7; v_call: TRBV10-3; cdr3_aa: CAISELLGSYEQYF; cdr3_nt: TGTGCCATCAGTGAGCTTTTGGGATCCTACGAGCAGTACTTC
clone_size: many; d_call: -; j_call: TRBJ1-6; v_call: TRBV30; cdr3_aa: CAWSRDSPLHF; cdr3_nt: TGTGCCTGGAGTCGGGATTCACCCCTCCACTTT
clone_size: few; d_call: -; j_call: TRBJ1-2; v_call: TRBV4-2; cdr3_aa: CASSRPDLPYGYTF; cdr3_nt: TGTGCCAGCAGCCGTCCGGACTTGCCCTATGGCTACACCTTC
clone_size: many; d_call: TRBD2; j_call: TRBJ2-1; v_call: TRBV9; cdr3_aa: CASSVAGGGAVEQFF; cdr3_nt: TGTGCCAGCAGCGTAGCGGGCGGGGGGGCCGTTGAGCAGTTCTTC
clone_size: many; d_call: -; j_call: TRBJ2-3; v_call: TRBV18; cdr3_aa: CASSPPRGSTDTQYF; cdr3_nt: TGTGCCAGCTCACCACCACGCGGGAGCACAGATACGCAGTATTTT
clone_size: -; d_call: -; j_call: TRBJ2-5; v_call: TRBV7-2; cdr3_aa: CASSPGVKETQYF; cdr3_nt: TGTGCCAGCAGCCCTGGGGTAAAAGAGACCCAGTACTTC